This T cell receptor (beta chain) appears in the sequencing data of a study of T cell repertoires in ileal Crohn's disease. Study-wide background: Surgery for a complication: stricturing in 61%, penetrating in approximately 39%.

The germline V gene has CDR1 GTSNPN and CDR2 SVGIG (reference sequence). V was trimmed by 2 bases and J by 4 bases, leaving 5 bases between them. The length of the CDR3 is 11 residues. This clone was seen once. The antigen is not known. Findings and caveats of the study: Sorted CD8 T cells held more high-frequency clones than CD4. All patients with clonality above 26.8% had endoscopic recurrence.

About 500 nanograms of biopsy DNA per sample underwent TCRB immunosequencing. Generated by immunoSEQ multiplex PCR, the TCRdb table keeps only in-frame clones and is missing some. The sample has under 7,000 clones, 95% seen once. The clonotype comes from an adult with Crohn's disease. The specimen sequenced was ileal tissue. This chain uses TRBV30 with TRBJ1-1; D not certain. The CDR3 DNA reads as TGTGCCTGGAGTACGGGCACTGAAGCTTTCTTT. Amino acids: CAWSTGTEAFF.